This is a list of T cell receptor beta chains from one sample in a study of blood T cell repertoires in COVID-19. The table came from immunoSEQ multiplex PCR; TCRdb's copy has only in-frame clones and leaves some out. The sample includes about 33,000 clones, roughly 84% seen only once; the top ten take around 2.4%. What was sequenced was peripheral blood. These TCRs come from a human donor in a cohort sampled during active COVID-19. Each CDR3 is given with its conserved first and last residue. The order of the fields is J gene, D gene, clone size, V gene, CDR3 length, CDR3 protein, CDR3 DNA. D genes are given only for firm matches. The size of a clone is reported for some rows only, either as once, few or many, or as a class for expanded clones.

j_gene: TRBJ2-1
d_gene: -
abundance: -
v_gene: TRBV2
len: 14
CDR3aa: CASSEVLAPDEQFF
CDR3nt: TGTGCCAGCAGTGAAGTTCTAGCACCAGATGAGCAGTTCTTC

j_gene: TRBJ2-5
d_gene: -
abundance: -
v_gene: TRBV5-5
len: 13
CDR3aa: CASRERVQETQYF
CDR3nt: TGTGCCAGCAGAGAGAGGGTTCAAGAGACCCAGTACTTC

j_gene: TRBJ2-2
d_gene: -
abundance: -
v_gene: TRBV5-4
len: 13
CDR3aa: CASSLILTGELFF
CDR3nt: TGTGCCAGCAGCTTAATACTCACCGGGGAGCTGTTTTTT

j_gene: TRBJ1-3
d_gene: -
abundance: once
v_gene: TRBV5-4
len: 14
CDR3aa: CASRDGGAGDTIYF
CDR3nt: TGTGCCAGCAGGGATGGGGGGGCGGGAGACACCATATATTTT

j_gene: TRBJ1-5
d_gene: -
abundance: once
v_gene: TRBV6-1
len: 15
CDR3aa: CASSEVGREHQPQHF
CDR3nt: TGTGCCAGCAGTGAAGTCGGGAGGGAGCATCAGCCCCAGCATTTT

j_gene: TRBJ2-1
d_gene: TRBD2
abundance: -
v_gene: TRBV19
len: 14
CDR3aa: CASSRRGALNEQFF
CDR3nt: TGTGCCAGTAGTCGGCGGGGGGCTCTCAATGAGCAGTTCTTC

j_gene: TRBJ1-2
d_gene: TRBD1
abundance: -
v_gene: TRBV5-1
len: 15
CDR3aa: CASSLQGGSNYGYTF
CDR3nt: TGCGCCAGCAGCTTGCAGGGGGGTTCGAACTATGGCTACACCTTC

j_gene: TRBJ2-6
d_gene: -
abundance: -
v_gene: TRBV19
len: 13
CDR3aa: CASSTTGANVLTF
CDR3nt: TGTGCCAGTAGTACGACAGGGGCCAACGTCCTGACTTTC

j_gene: TRBJ2-1
d_gene: -
abundance: -
v_gene: TRBV28
len: 14
CDR3aa: CASSLRVIYNEQFF
CDR3nt: TGTGCCAGCAGTTTGCGAGTCATCTACAATGAGCAGTTCTTC

j_gene: TRBJ1-5
d_gene: -
abundance: -
v_gene: TRBV28
len: 14
CDR3aa: CASLSGESNQPQHF
CDR3nt: TGTGCCAGTCTTTCAGGGGAGAGCAATCAGCCCCAGCATTTT

j_gene: TRBJ2-7
d_gene: TRBD2
abundance: -
v_gene: TRBV2
len: 15
CDR3aa: CASSESGGAPYEQYF
CDR3nt: TGTGCCAGCAGTGAAAGCGGGGGGGCCCCCTACGAGCAGTACTTC

j_gene: TRBJ2-3
d_gene: TRBD2
abundance: -
v_gene: TRBV6-5
len: 13
CDR3aa: CATSGGQSDTQYF
CDR3nt: TGTGCCACATCGGGGGGGCAGTCAGATACGCAGTATTTT

j_gene: TRBJ1-2
d_gene: -
abundance: -
v_gene: TRBV12-5
len: 18
CDR3aa: CASGFKQGKKEANYGYTF
CDR3nt: TGTGCTAGTGGTTTCAAACAGGGCAAAAAGGAAGCTAACTATGGCTACACCTTC

j_gene: TRBJ1-2
d_gene: -
abundance: once
v_gene: TRBV4-1
len: 13
CDR3aa: CASSQPDGNGYTF
CDR3nt: TGCGCCAGCAGCCAACCGGACGGGAATGGCTACACCTTC

j_gene: TRBJ2-2
d_gene: -
abundance: -
v_gene: TRBV9
len: 17
CDR3aa: CASSVAHALDGPGELFF
CDR3nt: TGTGCCAGCAGCGTAGCTCATGCACTAGACGGACCCGGGGAGCTGTTTTTT

j_gene: TRBJ2-7
d_gene: TRBD1
abundance: -
v_gene: TRBV11-2
len: 13
CDR3aa: CASSHGTGPEQYF
CDR3nt: TGTGCCAGCAGCCACGGGACAGGCCCCGAGCAGTACTTC

j_gene: TRBJ2-3
d_gene: TRBD2
abundance: -
v_gene: TRBV5-1
len: 18
CDR3aa: CASSRSGTSGPSTDTQYF
CDR3nt: TGCGCCAGCAGCCGTTCAGGGACTAGCGGTCCTAGCACAGATACGCAGTATTTT

j_gene: TRBJ2-1
d_gene: -
abundance: -
v_gene: TRBV5-1
len: 12
CDR3aa: CASSLGGNEQFF
CDR3nt: TGCGCCAGCAGCTTGGGCGGCAATGAGCAGTTCTTC

j_gene: TRBJ1-1
d_gene: -
abundance: -
v_gene: TRBV5-4
len: 12
CDR3aa: CASSAGGTEAFF
CDR3nt: TGTGCCAGCAGCGCCGGGGGTACTGAAGCTTTCTTT

j_gene: TRBJ2-4
d_gene: TRBD1
abundance: -
v_gene: TRBV5-8
len: 14
CDR3aa: CASSLRDRANIQYF
CDR3nt: TGTGCCAGCAGCTTGAGGGACAGGGCCAACATTCAGTACTTC

j_gene: TRBJ2-7
d_gene: TRBD2
abundance: -
v_gene: TRBV6-5
len: 14
CDR3aa: CASSLSGGFWEQYF
CDR3nt: TGTGCCAGCAGCCTTAGCGGGGGCTTTTGGGAGCAGTACTTC

j_gene: TRBJ1-2
d_gene: -
abundance: -
v_gene: TRBV19
len: 14
CDR3aa: CASTGSFWDYGYTF
CDR3nt: TGTGCCAGTACAGGGTCATTTTGGGACTATGGCTACACCTTC

j_gene: TRBJ2-4
d_gene: TRBD1
abundance: -
v_gene: TRBV6-4
len: 19
CDR3aa: CASSDRDPPGQGARNIQYF
CDR3nt: TGTGCCAGCAGTGACCGAGACCCGCCGGGACAGGGGGCGAGGAACATTCAGTACTTC

j_gene: TRBJ2-1
d_gene: TRBD2
abundance: -
v_gene: TRBV6-5
len: 15
CDR3aa: CASSYSGGDYSEQFF
CDR3nt: TGTGCCAGCAGTTACTCGGGGGGGGACTATAGTGAGCAGTTCTTC

j_gene: TRBJ2-7
d_gene: TRBD1
abundance: -
v_gene: TRBV3-1/TRBV3-2
len: 13
CDR3aa: CASSPGTAYEQYF
CDR3nt: TGTGCCAGCAGCCCCGGGACAGCCTACGAGCAGTACTTC

j_gene: TRBJ2-3
d_gene: -
abundance: -
v_gene: TRBV6-5
len: 15
CDR3aa: CASSRGEVSTDTQYF
CDR3nt: TGTGCCAGCAGCCGAGGGGAGGTCAGCACAGATACGCAGTATTTT

j_gene: TRBJ1-4
d_gene: -
abundance: -
v_gene: TRBV12-3/TRBV12-4
len: 12
CDR3aa: CASRYTDEKLFF
CDR3nt: TGTGCCAGCAGATACACCGATGAAAAACTGTTTTTT

j_gene: TRBJ2-5
d_gene: TRBD1
abundance: -
v_gene: TRBV2
len: 14
CDR3aa: CASSRQGAQETQYF
CDR3nt: TGTGCCAGCAGTCGACAGGGGGCCCAAGAGACCCAGTACTTC

j_gene: TRBJ1-2
d_gene: TRBD1
abundance: -
v_gene: TRBV18
len: 15
CDR3aa: CASSLLPSGGDGYTF
CDR3nt: TGTGCCAGCTCACTACTCCCTTCAGGGGGAGATGGCTACACCTTC

j_gene: TRBJ1-5
d_gene: -
abundance: -
v_gene: TRBV12-3/TRBV12-4
len: 12
CDR3aa: CASSASNQPQHF
CDR3nt: TGTGCCAGCAGTGCGAGCAATCAGCCCCAGCATTTT

j_gene: TRBJ1-2
d_gene: -
abundance: -
v_gene: TRBV6-1
len: 14
CDR3aa: CASAPQRGSYGYTF
CDR3nt: TGTGCCAGCGCGCCCCAAAGAGGGAGCTATGGCTACACCTTC

j_gene: TRBJ2-1
d_gene: TRBD2
abundance: -
v_gene: TRBV4-2
len: 16
CDR3aa: CASSPQAGGLYNEQFF
CDR3nt: TGTGCCAGCAGCCCCCAAGCGGGGGGTCTCTACAATGAGCAGTTCTTC

j_gene: TRBJ1-2
d_gene: -
abundance: once
v_gene: TRBV4-1
len: 15
CDR3aa: CASSQGAGANYGYTF
CDR3nt: TGCGCCAGCAGCCAAGGGGCAGGGGCCAACTATGGCTACACCTTC

j_gene: TRBJ2-1
d_gene: TRBD2
abundance: once
v_gene: TRBV28
len: 19
CDR3aa: CASSPRWASGDFSYNEQFF
CDR3nt: TGTGCCAGCAGTCCCCGTTGGGCTAGCGGGGACTTCTCCTACAATGAGCAGTTCTTC

j_gene: TRBJ1-4
d_gene: TRBD1
abundance: -
v_gene: TRBV18
len: 14
CDR3aa: CASSPDRAAEKLFF
CDR3nt: TGTGCCAGCTCACCGGACAGGGCGGCTGAAAAACTGTTTTTT

j_gene: TRBJ2-1
d_gene: -
abundance: -
v_gene: TRBV14
len: 14
CDR3aa: CASSPSFGQGEQFF
CDR3nt: TGTGCCAGCAGCCCCTCATTCGGCCAGGGGGAGCAGTTCTTC

j_gene: TRBJ2-1
d_gene: TRBD2
abundance: -
v_gene: TRBV19
len: 14
CDR3aa: CASNSAGGNNEQFF
CDR3nt: TGTGCCAGTAATTCGGCGGGGGGGAACAATGAGCAGTTCTTC

j_gene: TRBJ2-7
d_gene: -
abundance: -
v_gene: TRBV19
len: 15
CDR3aa: CASSRVWASSYEQYF
CDR3nt: TGTGCCAGTAGCAGGGTTTGGGCGAGCTCCTACGAGCAGTACTTC

j_gene: TRBJ1-1
d_gene: -
abundance: -
v_gene: TRBV5-1
len: 14
CDR3aa: CASSLVFGGTEAFF
CDR3nt: TGCGCCAGCAGCTTAGTTTTCGGGGGGACTGAAGCTTTCTTT

j_gene: TRBJ1-1
d_gene: -
abundance: -
v_gene: TRBV5-6
len: 16
CDR3aa: CASSYMEWSTDTEAFF
CDR3nt: TGTGCCAGCAGCTATATGGAATGGTCCACAGACACTGAAGCTTTCTTT

j_gene: TRBJ2-5
d_gene: -
abundance: -
v_gene: TRBV3-1/TRBV3-2
len: 15
CDR3aa: CASKEGGRSQETQYF
CDR3nt: TGTGCCAGCAAGGAAGGAGGACGAAGCCAAGAGACCCAGTACTTC

j_gene: TRBJ2-3
d_gene: -
abundance: -
v_gene: TRBV27
len: 15
CDR3aa: CASSFKGSLTDTQYF
CDR3nt: TGTGCCAGCAGTTTCAAGGGGTCCCTCACAGATACGCAGTATTTT

j_gene: TRBJ1-2
d_gene: -
abundance: once
v_gene: TRBV7-9
len: 13
CDR3aa: CASSVVRAGGYTF
CDR3nt: TGTGCCAGCAGCGTGGTAAGGGCGGGCGGCTACACCTTC

j_gene: TRBJ2-1
d_gene: TRBD2
abundance: -
v_gene: TRBV5-5
len: 14
CDR3aa: CASSKGLAGPEQFF
CDR3nt: TGTGCCAGCAGCAAGGGACTAGCGGGACCTGAGCAGTTCTTC